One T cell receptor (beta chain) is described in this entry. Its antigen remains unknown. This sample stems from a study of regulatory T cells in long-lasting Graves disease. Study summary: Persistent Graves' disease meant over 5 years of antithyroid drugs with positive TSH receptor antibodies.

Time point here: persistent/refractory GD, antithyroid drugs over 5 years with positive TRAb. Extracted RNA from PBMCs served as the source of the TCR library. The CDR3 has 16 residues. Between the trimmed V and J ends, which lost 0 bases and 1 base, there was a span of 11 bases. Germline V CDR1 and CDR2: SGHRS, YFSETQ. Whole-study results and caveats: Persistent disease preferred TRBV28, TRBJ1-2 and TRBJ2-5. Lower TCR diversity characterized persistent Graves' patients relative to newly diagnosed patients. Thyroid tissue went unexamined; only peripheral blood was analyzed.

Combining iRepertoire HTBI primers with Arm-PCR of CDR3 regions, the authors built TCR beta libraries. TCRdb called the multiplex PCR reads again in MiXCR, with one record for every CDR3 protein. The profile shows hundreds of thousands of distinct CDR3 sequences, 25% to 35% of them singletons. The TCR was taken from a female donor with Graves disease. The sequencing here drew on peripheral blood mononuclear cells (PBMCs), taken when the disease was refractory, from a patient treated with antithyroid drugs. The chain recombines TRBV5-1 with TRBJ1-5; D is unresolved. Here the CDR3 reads CASSLEPTDSNQPQHF. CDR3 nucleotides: TGCGCCAGCAGCTTGGAACCGACGGACAGCAATCAGCCCCAGCATTTT.